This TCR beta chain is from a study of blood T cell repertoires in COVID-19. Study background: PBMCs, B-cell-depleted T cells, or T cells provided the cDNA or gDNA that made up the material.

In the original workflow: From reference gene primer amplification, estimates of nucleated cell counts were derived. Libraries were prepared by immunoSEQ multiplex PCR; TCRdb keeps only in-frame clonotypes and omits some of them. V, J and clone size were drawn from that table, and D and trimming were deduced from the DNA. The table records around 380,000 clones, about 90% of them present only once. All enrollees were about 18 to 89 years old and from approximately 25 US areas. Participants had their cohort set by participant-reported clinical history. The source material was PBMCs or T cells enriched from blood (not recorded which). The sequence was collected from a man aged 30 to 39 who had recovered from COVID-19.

The CDR3 is CATSRPRVLGTEAFF. The DNA of the CDR3 is TGTGCCACCAGCAGACCCAGGGTGCTTGGGACTGAAGCTTTCTTT. The genes are TRBV15 and TRBJ1-1; weak D call: TRBD1 (5 bases). The germline V and J ends were trimmed by 2 bases and 5 bases, with 15 bases remaining between them. The CDR3 spans 15 residues. The germline V gene encodes CDR1 LNHNV and CDR2 YYDKDF (reference sequence).